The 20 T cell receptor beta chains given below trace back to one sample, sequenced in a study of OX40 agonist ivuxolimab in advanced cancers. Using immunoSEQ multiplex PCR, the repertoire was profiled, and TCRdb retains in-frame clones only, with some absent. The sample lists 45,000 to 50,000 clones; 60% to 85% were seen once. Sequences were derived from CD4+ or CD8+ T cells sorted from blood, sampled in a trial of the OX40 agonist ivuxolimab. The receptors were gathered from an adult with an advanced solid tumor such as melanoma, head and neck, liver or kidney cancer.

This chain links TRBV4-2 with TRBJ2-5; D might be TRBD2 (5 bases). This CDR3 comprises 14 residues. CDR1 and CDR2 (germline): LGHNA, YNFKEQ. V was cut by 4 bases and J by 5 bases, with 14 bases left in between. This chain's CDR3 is CASSPQGPGETQYF. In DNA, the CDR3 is TGTGCCAGCAGCCCCCAAGGACCGGGGGAGACCCAGTACTTC.

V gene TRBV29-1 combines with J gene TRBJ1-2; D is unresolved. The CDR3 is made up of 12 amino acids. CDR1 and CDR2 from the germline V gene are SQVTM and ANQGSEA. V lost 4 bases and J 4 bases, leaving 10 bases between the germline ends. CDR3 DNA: TGCAGCGTTGGGGAGGGCCCCTATGGCTACACCTTC. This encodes CSVGEGPYGYTF.

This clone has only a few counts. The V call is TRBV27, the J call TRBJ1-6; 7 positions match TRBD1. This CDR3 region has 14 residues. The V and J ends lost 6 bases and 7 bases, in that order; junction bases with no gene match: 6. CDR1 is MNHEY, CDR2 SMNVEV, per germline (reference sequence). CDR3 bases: TGTGCCAGCAGAAGGGGGCAGGGGAATTCACCCCTCCACTTT. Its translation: CASRRGQGNSPLHF.

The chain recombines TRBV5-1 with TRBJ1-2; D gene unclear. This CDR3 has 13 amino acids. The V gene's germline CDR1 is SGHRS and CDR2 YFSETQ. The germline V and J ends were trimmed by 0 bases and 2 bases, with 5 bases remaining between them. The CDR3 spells CASSLDPNYGYTF. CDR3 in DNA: TGCGCCAGCAGCTTGGATCCCAACTATGGCTACACCTTC.

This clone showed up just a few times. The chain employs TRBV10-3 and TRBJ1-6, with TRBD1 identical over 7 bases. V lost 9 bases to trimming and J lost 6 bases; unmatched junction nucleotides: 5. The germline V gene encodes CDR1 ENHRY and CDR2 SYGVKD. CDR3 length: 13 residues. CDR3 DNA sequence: TGTGCCATGCAGGGACAGAGTAATTCACCCCTCCACTTT. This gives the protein CAMQGQSNSPLHF.

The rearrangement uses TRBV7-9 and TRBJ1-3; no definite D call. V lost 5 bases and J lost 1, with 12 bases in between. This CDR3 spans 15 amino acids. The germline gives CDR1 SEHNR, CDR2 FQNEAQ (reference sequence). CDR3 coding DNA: TGTGCCAGCAGCAACGTTCCAGTTTCTGGAAACACCATATATTTT. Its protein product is CASSNVPVSGNTIYF.

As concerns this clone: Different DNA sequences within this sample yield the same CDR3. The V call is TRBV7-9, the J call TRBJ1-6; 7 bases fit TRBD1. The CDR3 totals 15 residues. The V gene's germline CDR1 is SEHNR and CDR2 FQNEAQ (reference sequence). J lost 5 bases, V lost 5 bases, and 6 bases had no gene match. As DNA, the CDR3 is TGTGCCAGCAGCCCTTACAGGGGTAATAATTCACCCCTCCACTTT. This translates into CASSPYRGNNSPLHF.

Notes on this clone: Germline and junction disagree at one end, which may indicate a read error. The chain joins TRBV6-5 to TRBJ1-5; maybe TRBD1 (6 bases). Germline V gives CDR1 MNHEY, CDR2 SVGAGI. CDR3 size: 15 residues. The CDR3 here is CASNYWGNQGQPQHF. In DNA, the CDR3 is TGTGCCAGCAATTACTGGGGGAATCAGGGGCAGCCCCAGCATTTT.

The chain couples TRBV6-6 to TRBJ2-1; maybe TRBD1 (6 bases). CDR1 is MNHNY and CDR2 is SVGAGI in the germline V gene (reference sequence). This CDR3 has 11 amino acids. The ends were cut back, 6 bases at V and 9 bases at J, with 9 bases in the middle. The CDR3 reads CASSPGVEQFF. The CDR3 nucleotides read TGTGCCAGCAGCCCAGGGGTTGAGCAGTTCTTC.

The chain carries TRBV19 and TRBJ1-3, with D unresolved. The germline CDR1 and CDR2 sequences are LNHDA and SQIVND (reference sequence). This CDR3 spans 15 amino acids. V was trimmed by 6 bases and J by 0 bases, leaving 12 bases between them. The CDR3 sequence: CASSPKVFSGNTIYF. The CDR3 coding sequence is TGTGCCAGTAGCCCAAAGGTTTTCTCTGGAAACACCATATATTTT.

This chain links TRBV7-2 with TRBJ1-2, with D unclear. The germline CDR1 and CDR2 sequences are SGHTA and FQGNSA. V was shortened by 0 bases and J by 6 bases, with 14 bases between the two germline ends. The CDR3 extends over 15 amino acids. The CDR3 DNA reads TGTGCCAGCAGCTTAGCCCGGACCAGTGGTAATGGCTACACCTTC. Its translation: CASSLARTSGNGYTF.

The CDR3 DNA reads as TGTGCCAGCAGCTCGTCTAGCGGGTGGGAGCAGTTCTTC. Amino acid sequence: CASSSSSGWEQFF. This chain uses TRBV7-3 with TRBJ2-1, with 8 bases lining up with TRBD2. With 4 bases clipped from V and 10 bases from J, the junction kept 6 bases outside the gene matches. This CDR3 region has 13 residues. The germline V gene encodes CDR1 SGHTA and CDR2 FQGTGA. The full variable domain, completed using reference TRBV7-3 and TRBJ2-1, is GAGVSQTPSNKVTEKGKYVELRCDPISGHTALYWYRQSLGQGPEFLIYFQGTGAADDSGLPNDRFFAVRPEGSVSTLKIQRTERGDSAVYLCASSSSSGWEQFFGPGTRLTVL.

The CDR3 sequence is CASSPRLTRPDSGELFF. The CDR3 DNA reads TGTGCCAGCAGCCCCCGGCTGACTAGGCCCGATTCCGGGGAGCTGTTTTTT. The rearrangement uses TRBV5-6 and TRBJ2-2, with TRBD2 as a possible D gene (6 bases). V was clipped by 4 bases and J by 6 bases, with 22 bases between them. This CDR3 has 17 residues. Per germline, CDR1 SGHDT and CDR2 YYEEEE.

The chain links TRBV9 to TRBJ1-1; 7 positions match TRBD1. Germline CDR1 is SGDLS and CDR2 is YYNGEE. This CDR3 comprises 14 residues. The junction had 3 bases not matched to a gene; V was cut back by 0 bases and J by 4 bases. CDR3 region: CASSVGSGGTEAFF. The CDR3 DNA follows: TGTGCCAGCAGCGTAGGTTCAGGGGGCACTGAAGCTTTCTTT.

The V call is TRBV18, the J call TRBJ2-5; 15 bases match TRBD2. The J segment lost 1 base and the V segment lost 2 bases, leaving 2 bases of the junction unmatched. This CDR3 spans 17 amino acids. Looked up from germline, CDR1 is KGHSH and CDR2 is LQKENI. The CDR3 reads CASSPRGLAGGQETQYF. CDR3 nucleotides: TGTGCCAGCTCACCAAGGGGACTAGCGGGGGGCCAAGAGACCCAGTACTTC.

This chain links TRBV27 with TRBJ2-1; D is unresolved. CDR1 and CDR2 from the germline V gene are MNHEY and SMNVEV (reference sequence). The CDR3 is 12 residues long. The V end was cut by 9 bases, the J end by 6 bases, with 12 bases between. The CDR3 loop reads CASPPTLNEQFF. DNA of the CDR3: TGTGCCAGTCCCCCTACCCTCAATGAGCAGTTCTTC.

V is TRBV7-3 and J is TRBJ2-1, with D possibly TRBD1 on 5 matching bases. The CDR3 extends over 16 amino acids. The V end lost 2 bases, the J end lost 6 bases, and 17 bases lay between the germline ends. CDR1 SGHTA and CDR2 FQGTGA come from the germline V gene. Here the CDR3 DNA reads TGTGCCAGCAGCTTACCCGTGGGGCCAGGCTCCAATGAGCAGTTCTTC. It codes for CASSLPVGPGSNEQFF.

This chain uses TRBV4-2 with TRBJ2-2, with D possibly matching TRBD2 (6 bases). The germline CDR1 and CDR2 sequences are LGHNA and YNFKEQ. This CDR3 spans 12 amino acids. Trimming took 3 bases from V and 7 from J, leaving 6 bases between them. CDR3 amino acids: CASSQEGGELFF. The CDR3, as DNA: TGTGCCAGCAGCCAGGAGGGCGGGGAGCTGTTTTTT.

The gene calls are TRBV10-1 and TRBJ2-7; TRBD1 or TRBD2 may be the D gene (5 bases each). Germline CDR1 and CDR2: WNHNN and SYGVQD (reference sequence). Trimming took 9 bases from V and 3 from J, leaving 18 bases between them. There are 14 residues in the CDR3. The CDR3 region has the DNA TGCGCCAGATACCGCCAGGGAGCCTACTACGAGCAGTACTTC. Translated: CARYRQGAYYEQYF.

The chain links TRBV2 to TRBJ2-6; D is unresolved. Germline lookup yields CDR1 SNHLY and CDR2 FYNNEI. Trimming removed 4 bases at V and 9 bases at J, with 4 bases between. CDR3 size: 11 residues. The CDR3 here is CASSVSNVLTF. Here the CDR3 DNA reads TGTGCCAGCAGTGTGAGCAACGTCCTGACTTTC.